One sample yielded the 30 T cell receptor beta chains listed below, sequenced in a study of T cell responses to AZD1222 COVID-19 vaccine. Clones were read by immunoSEQ multiplex PCR, and TCRdb kept only the in-frame ones, dropping some. The table has approximately 110,000 clones, more than 75% seen once. The sequencing here drew on peripheral blood, taken 28 days after the second AZD1222 dose. The receptors stem from an adult who received the AZD1222 COVID-19 vaccine.

The genes are TRBV4-2 and TRBJ1-5; D not resolved. The germline gives CDR1 LGHNA, CDR2 YNFKEQ. CDR3 length: 15 residues. V lost 0 bases and J 6 bases, leaving 12 bases between the germline ends. This CDR3 is CASSQDGEWSQPQHF. The DNA of the CDR3 is TGTGCCAGCAGCCAAGACGGGGAATGGAGTCAGCCCCAGCATTTT.

The CDR3 DNA reads TGTGCCAGCTCACCACCTGACAGGACCTATGGCTACACCTTC. It specifies CASSPPDRTYGYTF. The V call is TRBV18, the J call TRBJ1-2; D perhaps matches TRBD1 (6 bases). The length of the CDR3 is 14 residues. V lost 0 bases and J 4 bases, leaving 9 bases between the germline ends. CDR1 and CDR2 (germline): KGHSH, LQKENI.

This clone came up many times. The V and J genes are TRBV19 and TRBJ2-2; D might be TRBD1 (5 bases). V was pared by 5 bases and J by 5 bases, with 9 bases between. Looked up from germline, CDR1 is LNHDA and CDR2 is SQIVND (reference sequence). This CDR3 comprises 13 residues. DNA for the CDR3: TGTGCCAGTAGTTGGAAGGGGACCGGGGAGCTGTTTTTT. It specifies CASSWKGTGELFF.

This clone was detected only once. This sequence joins TRBV20-1 and TRBJ1-2; 8 bases map to TRBD1. V lost 3 bases to trimming and J lost 6 bases; unmatched junction nucleotides: 12. The CDR3 has 15 amino acids. Germline V lookup: CDR1 DFQATT, CDR2 SNEGSKA (reference sequence). Here the CDR3 DNA reads TGCAGTGCTAGTTCCGAATTGACAGGGGTCCATGGCTACACCTTC. Amino acid sequence: CSASSELTGVHGYTF.

The chain is built from TRBV7-2 and TRBJ2-1; the D is unclear. V was clipped by 5 bases and J by 5 bases, with 16 bases between them. The CDR3 sequence is 15 residues long. Germline loops: CDR1 SGHTA, CDR2 FQGNSA. The CDR3 reads CASSILGIENNEQFF. Here the CDR3 DNA reads TGTGCCAGCAGCATCCTGGGAATAGAAAACAATGAGCAGTTCTTC.

This rearrangement joins TRBV5-1 to TRBJ2-1; 8 bases are shared with TRBD2. Germline assignment: CDR1 SGHRS and CDR2 YFSETQ. J gave up 6 bases and V 1 base, and 3 bases lay outside the gene matches. This CDR3 contains 14 residues. The CDR3 bases are TGCGCCAGCAGCTTGACTAGCGGAGGCAATGAGCAGTTCTTC. It encodes CASSLTSGGNEQFF.

The chain has TRBV9 and TRBJ2-7; a possible D gene is TRBD2 (6 bases). V dropped 3 bases and J dropped 2 bases, with 12 bases sitting between them. Germline-derived CDR1 and CDR2 are SGDLS and YYNGEE. CDR3 length: 14 residues. CDR3 nucleotide sequence: TGTGCCAGCAGCGCCAGCGGGCGGACCTACGAGCAGTACTTC. Its translation: CASSASGRTYEQYF.

This clone is a singleton in its sample. The V and J genes are TRBV30 and TRBJ1-2, with 7 bases that match TRBD1. Trimming at V came to 2 bases and at J to 2 bases, leaving 11 bases not matched to a gene. Per the germline V gene, CDR1 is GTSNPN and CDR2 is SVGIG (reference sequence). The CDR3 length is 16 residues. The CDR3 loop reads CAWSFSTGSMNYGYTF. Written as DNA, the CDR3 is TGTGCCTGGAGTTTTTCGACAGGGTCCATGAACTATGGCTACACCTTC.

This rearrangement joins TRBV6-2 or TRBV6-3 to TRBJ2-5, with D maybe TRBD2 (5 bases). The germline CDR1 and CDR2 sequences are MNHEY and SVGEGT. Trimming stripped 2 bases from V and 4 bases from J, with 11 bases between. The CDR3 sequence is 14 residues long. The CDR3 protein is CASSYTRAAETQYF. CDR3 in DNA: TGTGCCAGCAGTTACACTAGGGCGGCAGAGACCCAGTACTTC.

The rearrangement joins TRBV29-1 to TRBJ1-1, with D perhaps matching TRBD1 (6 bases). The CDR3 has 13 residues. The germline V gene has CDR1 SQVTM and CDR2 ANQGSEA. The ends were cut back, 7 bases at V and 1 base at J, with 13 bases in the middle. In DNA, the CDR3 is TGCAGCGCTGGACAGCTGTCGAACACTGAAGCTTTCTTT. Translating gives CSAGQLSNTEAFF.

This clone was seen only once. The chain uses TRBV27 and TRBJ1-2, with 9 positions matching TRBD1. V lost 5 bases to trimming and J lost 7 bases; unmatched junction nucleotides: 5. Germline V gives CDR1 MNHEY, CDR2 SMNVEV (reference sequence). The CDR3 is 13 residues long. The CDR3 DNA reads as TGTGCCAGCAGTACCCACAGGGGGCCTGGCTACACCTTC. This gives the protein CASSTHRGPGYTF.

The chain links TRBV30 to TRBJ1-6, with unresolved D. Trimming took 2 bases from V and 7 from J, leaving 9 bases between them. This CDR3 is 13 amino acids long. Looked up from germline, CDR1 is GTSNPN and CDR2 is SVGIG (reference sequence). The CDR3: CAWSPLGNSPLHF. CDR3 bases: TGTGCCTGGAGTCCCTTGGGGAATTCACCCCTCCACTTT.

Turning to this clone: The same CDR3 is also encoded by other DNA sequences in this sample. The chain recombines TRBV4-3 with TRBJ1-2, with D hard to call. The germline V and J ends were trimmed by 1 base and 1 base, with 10 bases remaining between them. The CDR3 length is 15 residues. Germline V CDR1 and CDR2: LGHNA, YSLEER. In DNA form, the CDR3 reads TGCGCCAGCAGCCAAGCGGGAGCCAGTAACTATGGCTACACCTTC. Translating gives CASSQAGASNYGYTF.

The chain has TRBV11-2 and TRBJ1-1; D is unresolved. The CDR3 is made up of 14 amino acids. The V end lost 0 bases, the J end lost 5 bases, and 10 bases lay between the germline ends. Germline loops: CDR1 SGHAT, CDR2 FQNNGV. CDR3 bases: TGTGCCAGCAGCTTAGAGAGCTCCTGGACTGAAGCTTTCTTT. As protein: CASSLESSWTEAFF. Filled out from reference TRBV11-2 and TRBJ1-1, the complete variable domain reads EAGVAQSPRYKIIEKRQSVAFWCNPISGHATLYWYQQILGQGPKLLIQFQNNGVVDDSQLPKDRFSAERLKGVDSTLKIQPAKLEDSAVYLCASSLESSWTEAFFGQGTRLTVV.

Here the CDR3 reads CASSPPGLAGGGRQTQYF. The CDR3 coding sequence is TGTGCCAGCAGCCCCCCGGGACTAGCGGGGGGCGGGCGTCAGACCCAGTACTTC. The chain employs TRBV7-6 and TRBJ2-5; TRBD2 matches at 15 bases. The trim removed 5 bases at V and 6 bases at J, leaving 13 bases unmatched. The CDR3 extends over 18 amino acids. Germline loops: CDR1 SGHVS, CDR2 FNYEAQ.

The gene calls are TRBV29-1 and TRBJ2-2; 8 nucleotides agree with TRBD1. Germline lookup yields CDR1 SQVTM and CDR2 ANQGSEA. CDR3 length: 13 amino acids. V lost 7 bases, J lost 4 bases, and 5 bases stayed unmatched. The CDR3 spells CSAGQVATGELFF. In DNA, the CDR3 is TGCAGCGCGGGACAGGTGGCCACCGGGGAGCTGTTTTTT.

The gene calls are TRBV5-4 and TRBJ1-2; TRBD1 is a possible D gene (5 bases). Germline V CDR1 and CDR2: SGHNT, YYREEE (reference sequence). CDR3 size: 14 residues. The V gene lost 10 bases and the J gene lost 8 bases, with 24 bases spanning the gap. CDR3 sequence reads: CADRQIGTLDGYTF. CDR3 DNA sequence: TGTGCCGATAGACAAATAGGGACCCTGGACGGCTACACCTTC.

The gene calls are TRBV20-1 and TRBJ2-3; TRBD2 aligns across 7 bases. The germline CDR1 and CDR2 sequences are DFQATT and SNEGSKA (reference sequence). Trimming cost V 3 bases and J 5 bases; bases outside gene matches: 5. The CDR3 extends over 13 amino acids. The CDR3 DNA is TGCAGTGCTAGTGTCGGCGGGGGAGATACGCAGTATTTT. This encodes CSASVGGGDTQYF.

V is TRBV4-1 and J is TRBJ1-1, with unresolved D. The CDR3 is 14 residues long. Trimming took 1 base from V and 11 from J, leaving 17 bases between them. Germline CDR1 is MGHRA and CDR2 is YSYEKL. The CDR3 DNA is TGCGCCAGCAGCCAAGGGCCAGTGACGGTAGGGGCTTTCTTT. Translating gives CASSQGPVTVGAFF.

The chain recombines TRBV19 with TRBJ2-7; 9 bases fit TRBD1. Trimming removed 7 bases from V and 5 bases from J; junction bases left unmatched: 9. Per germline, CDR1 LNHDA and CDR2 SQIVND (reference sequence). This CDR3 contains 14 residues. The DNA for the CDR3 is TGTGCCAGTAACCAACCGGGACAGGGTAACGAGCAGTACTTC. This gives the protein CASNQPGQGNEQYF.

This chain links TRBV21-1 with TRBJ2-3. TRBV21-1 is a pseudogene segment. The CDR3 covers 15 residues. The CDR3 DNA sequence: TGTGCCAGCAGCAAAGTCTTGGATTTGAGAGATACGCAGTATTTT. Protein product: CASSKVLDLRDTQYF.

J is TRBJ2-7 and V is TRBV7-2, with a tentative D call TRBD1 (6 bases). The CDR3 runs 13 residues. Per germline, CDR1 SGHTA and CDR2 FQGNSA. Deletions cut 4 bases from V and 2 bases from J, with 9 bases between. Written as DNA, the CDR3 is TGTGCCAGCAGCTACGGACAGACCTACGAGCAGTACTTC. Protein: CASSYGQTYEQYF.

The CDR3 region has the DNA TGTGCCAGCAGCTTTCTACAGGCCTCTGGAAACACCATATATTTT. It translates to CASSFLQASGNTIYF. The rearrangement links TRBV13 to TRBJ1-3; a weak D match, TRBD1 (5 bases). This CDR3 has 15 amino acids. Germline values: CDR1 PRHDT, CDR2 FYEKMQ (reference sequence). V dropped 3 bases and J dropped 0 bases, with 9 bases sitting between them.

The V and J genes are TRBV3-1 (or the pseudogene TRBV3-2) and TRBJ1-4; maybe TRBD1 (6 bases). The CDR3 totals 17 residues. Germline V lookup: CDR1 LGHDT, CDR2 YNNKEL (reference sequence). Trimming pared 3 bases from V and 5 bases from J, leaving 19 bases between. The CDR3 here is CASSQGGARAGNEKLFF. The CDR3 DNA is TGTGCCAGCAGCCAGGGGGGCGCCAGGGCAGGGAATGAAAAACTGTTTTTT.

This clone showed up just once. The V gene is TRBV7-9, the J gene TRBJ1-2; D may be TRBD1 (6 bases). The CDR3 is 16 amino acids. V lost 5 bases, J lost 2 bases, and 18 bases lay in between. From germline, CDR1 is SEHNR and CDR2 FQNEAQ (reference sequence). The CDR3, as DNA: TGTGCCAGCAGCCTTCCTACAGGGAACTTCAACTATGGCTACACCTTC. Protein sequence: CASSLPTGNFNYGYTF.

This chain connects TRBV7-2 to TRBJ2-5, with D hard to call. The length of the CDR3 is 13 residues. The germline gives CDR1 SGHTA, CDR2 FQGNSA. The ends were cut back, 1 base at V and 6 bases at J, with 9 bases in the middle. CDR3 protein: CASSLGRVKTQYF. CDR3 sequence (DNA): TGTGCCAGCAGCTTAGGTCGGGTGAAGACCCAGTACTTC.

The chain uses TRBV12-3 or TRBV12-4 and TRBJ1-1, with unresolved D. V lost 4 bases and J lost 1, with 7 bases in between. The CDR3 extends over 13 amino acids. The CDR3 region has the DNA TGTGCCAGCAGTTATCGACAGAACACTGAAGCTTTCTTT. It translates to CASSYRQNTEAFF.

The V call is TRBV5-1, the J call TRBJ2-3; 10 bases align to TRBD2. The CDR3 has 18 amino acids. From germline, CDR1 is SGHRS and CDR2 YFSETQ. V shed 0 bases, J shed 1 base, and the junction held 8 bases outside the gene matches. The CDR3 is CASSLDLAGAYGTDTQYF. The CDR3 DNA is TGCGCCAGCAGCTTGGACCTAGCGGGGGCTTATGGCACAGATACGCAGTATTTT.

This chain connects TRBV30 to TRBJ1-4; D gene unclear. There are 14 residues in the CDR3. Germline loops: CDR1 GTSNPN, CDR2 SVGIG (reference sequence). Trimming stripped 0 bases from V and 7 bases from J, with 12 bases between. The CDR3 coding sequence is TGTGCCTGGAGTGTAAATGGCGAGAGTGAAAAACTGTTTTTT. It specifies CAWSVNGESEKLFF.

This clone was detected only a few times. The chain uses TRBV20-1 and TRBJ2-5; D is ambiguous. The V and J ends lost 4 bases and 5 bases respectively, with 2 bases between them. The CDR3 length is 9 residues. The V gene's germline CDR1 is DFQATT and CDR2 SNEGSKA (reference sequence). CDR3 bases: TGCAGTGCTACGGAGACCCAGTACTTC. This gives the protein CSATETQYF.